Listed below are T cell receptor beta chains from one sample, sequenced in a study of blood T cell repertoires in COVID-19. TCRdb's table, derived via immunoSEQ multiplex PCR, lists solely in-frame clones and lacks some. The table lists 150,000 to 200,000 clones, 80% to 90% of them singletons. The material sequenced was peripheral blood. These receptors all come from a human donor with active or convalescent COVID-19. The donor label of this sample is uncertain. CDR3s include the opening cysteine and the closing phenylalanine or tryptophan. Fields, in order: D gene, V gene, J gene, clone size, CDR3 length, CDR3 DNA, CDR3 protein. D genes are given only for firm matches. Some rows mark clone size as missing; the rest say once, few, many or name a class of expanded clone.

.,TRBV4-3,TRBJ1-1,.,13,TGCGCCAGCAGCCAAGCCGGGAACACTGAAGCTTTCTTT,CASSQAGNTEAFF
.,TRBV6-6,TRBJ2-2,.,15,TGTGCCAGCACCAGGAATATCGCGAACACCGGGGAGCTGTTTTTT,CASTRNIANTGELFF
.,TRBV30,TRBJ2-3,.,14,TGTGCCTGGAATAAACGGGAGCCCTCCAATACGCAGTATTTT,CAWNKREPSNTQYF
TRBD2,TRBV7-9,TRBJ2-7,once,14,TGTGCCAGCAGCCCAAGGACTAGTTCGCACGAGCAGTACTTC,CASSPRTSSHEQYF
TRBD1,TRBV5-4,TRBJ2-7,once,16,TGTGCCAGCAGCTCCGACAGGGACAGGGGGACGTACGAGCAGTACTTC,CASSSDRDRGTYEQYF
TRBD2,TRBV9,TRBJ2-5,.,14,TGTGCCAGCAGCGCGGTCGGGACTACGGAGACCCAGTACTTC,CASSAVGTTETQYF
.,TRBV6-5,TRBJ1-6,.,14,TGTGCCAGCAGTTTGGACAGAGTTAATTCACCCCTCCACTTT,CASSLDRVNSPLHF
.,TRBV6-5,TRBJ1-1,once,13,TGTGCCAGCAGTTACAACAAGAACACTGAAGCTTTCTTT,CASSYNKNTEAFF
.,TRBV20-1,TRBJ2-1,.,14,TGCAGTGCTAGTCTGGGGGGAGGGGGCAATGAGCAGTTCTTC,CSASLGGGGNEQFF
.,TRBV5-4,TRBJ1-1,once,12,TGTGCCAGCAGCCTACAGGAGACTGAAGCTTTCTTT,CASSLQETEAFF
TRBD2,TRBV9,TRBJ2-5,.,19,TGTGCCAGCAGCCCCCACAGGGGATCCCAACTAGCGGGAGACGAGACCCAGTACTTC,CASSPHRGSQLAGDETQYF
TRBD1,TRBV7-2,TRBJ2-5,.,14,TGTGCCAGCAGCCCCCGGGACAGGGCGGAGACCCAGTACTTC,CASSPRDRAETQYF
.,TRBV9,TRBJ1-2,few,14,TGTGCCAGCAGCGGCGGGAAGGGTGACTATGGCTACACCTTC,CASSGGKGDYGYTF
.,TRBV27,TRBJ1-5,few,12,TGTGCCAGCAGTCGGGGCAATCAGCCCCAGCATTTT,CASSRGNQPQHF
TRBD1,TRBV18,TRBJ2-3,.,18,TGTGCCAGCTCACCCCAACTTGTAAGGGGACAGGCGGGAGATACGCAGTATTTT,CASSPQLVRGQAGDTQYF
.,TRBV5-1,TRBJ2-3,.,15,TGCGCCAGCAGCCGAGACCCTCAGGCCCCAGATACGCAGTATTTT,CASSRDPQAPDTQYF
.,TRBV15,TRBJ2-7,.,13,TGTGCCACCAGCAGAGAGACTTCGGGCGAGCAGTACTTC,CATSRETSGEQYF
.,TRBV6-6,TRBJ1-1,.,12,TGTGCCAGCAGTTACTCACAGGGCGAAGCTTTCTTT,CASSYSQGEAFF
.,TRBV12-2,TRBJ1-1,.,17,TGTGCAAGTCGCCCAGGGGGTTACAGGGGGAAGGACACTGAAGCTTTCTTT,CASRPGGYRGKDTEAFF
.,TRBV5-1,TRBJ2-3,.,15,TGCGCCAGCAGCTTGGAGGGGACTAGCACAGATACGCAGTATTTT,CASSLEGTSTDTQYF
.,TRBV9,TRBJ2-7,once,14,TGTGCCAGCAGCGTAGACGGACAGTCCTACGAGCAGTACTTC,CASSVDGQSYEQYF
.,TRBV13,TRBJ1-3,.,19,TGTGCCAGCAGCTCGCCGACGCGGGCGCGCGCGATCTCTGGAAACACCATATATTTT,CASSSPTRARAISGNTIYF
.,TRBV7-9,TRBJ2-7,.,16,TGTGCCAGCAGCTTAGTCTCCGGGACAAGGGGGTACGAGCAGTACTTC,CASSLVSGTRGYEQYF
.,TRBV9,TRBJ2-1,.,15,TGTGCCAGCAGCGTAAGGGACTCCCCCTACAATGAGCAGTTCTTC,CASSVRDSPYNEQFF
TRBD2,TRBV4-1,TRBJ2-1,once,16,TGCGCCAGCAGTAGTGGGTTTAGCGGGGAATACAATGAGCAGTTCTTC,CASSSGFSGEYNEQFF
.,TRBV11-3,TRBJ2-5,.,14,TGTGCCAGCAGCTCCGGTCGAGCGGCAGAGACCCAGTACTTC,CASSSGRAAETQYF
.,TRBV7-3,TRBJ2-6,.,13,TGTGCCAGCAGCCAGGACAGTCCCAACGTCCTGACTTTC,CASSQDSPNVLTF
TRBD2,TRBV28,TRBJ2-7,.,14,TGTGCCAGCAGCCCTCGAACCGGGACTAACGAGCAGTACTTC,CASSPRTGTNEQYF
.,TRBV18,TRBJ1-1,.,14,TGTGCCAGCCAATCACGGCGGGATAATACTGAAGCTTTCTTT,CASQSRRDNTEAFF
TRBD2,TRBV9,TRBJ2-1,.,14,TGTGCCAGCAGCGTAGGAACGGGAGGGAATGAGCAGTTCTTC,CASSVGTGGNEQFF
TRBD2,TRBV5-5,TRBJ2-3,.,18,TGTGCCAGCAGTAAAGGGACTAGCGGAAGCAATCCCACAGATACGCAGTATTTT,CASSKGTSGSNPTDTQYF
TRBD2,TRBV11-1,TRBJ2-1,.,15,TGTGCCAGCAGCTTTGAGAGCGGGGACTACAATGAGCAGTTCTTC,CASSFESGDYNEQFF
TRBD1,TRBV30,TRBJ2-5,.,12,TGTGCCTTGACAGGGGGCGCAAAGACCCAGTACTTC,CALTGGAKTQYF
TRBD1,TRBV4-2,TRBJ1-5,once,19,TGTGCCAGCAGCCAAGAACTGCTATTTGGGGGACAGGGGAAAGAGCCCCAGCATTTT,CASSQELLFGGQGKEPQHF
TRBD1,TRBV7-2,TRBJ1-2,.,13,TGTGCCAGCAGCGCCGGCAGGGGGTATGGCTACACCTTC,CASSAGRGYGYTF
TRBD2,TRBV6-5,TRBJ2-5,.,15,TGTGCCAGCAGTTACTCTAGACTAGCGGAAGAGACCCAGTACTTC,CASSYSRLAEETQYF
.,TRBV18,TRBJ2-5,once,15,TGTGCCAGCTCACCATTTACGAACAGGGAAGAGACCCAGTACTTC,CASSPFTNREETQYF
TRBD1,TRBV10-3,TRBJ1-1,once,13,TGTGCCATCAGTGTTGACAGGGCCACTGAAGCTTTCTTT,CAISVDRATEAFF
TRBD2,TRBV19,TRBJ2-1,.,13,TGTGCCAGTCGCCTAGCGGCACACAATGAGCAGTTCTTC,CASRLAAHNEQFF
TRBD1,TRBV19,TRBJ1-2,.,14,TGTGCCAGTAGCCCCAGGAAGGGGGCGTATGGCTACACCTTC,CASSPRKGAYGYTF
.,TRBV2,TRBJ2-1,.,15,TGTGCCAGCAGAAAAGCCGTACTACCTTACAATGAGCAGTTCTTC,CASRKAVLPYNEQFF
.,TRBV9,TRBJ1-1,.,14,TGTGCCAGCAGCGTAGAACAGCTGAACACTGAAGCTTTCTTT,CASSVEQLNTEAFF
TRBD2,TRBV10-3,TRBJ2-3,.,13,TGTGCCATCTTTGGGGAGGGTACAGATACGCAGTATTTT,CAIFGEGTDTQYF
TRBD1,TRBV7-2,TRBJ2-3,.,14,TGTGCCAACGGGGCCGGGACAGGGAGGGATACGCAGTATTTT,CANGAGTGRDTQYF
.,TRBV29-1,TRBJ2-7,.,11,TGCAGCGTTGACAGGGGTGGCGAGCAGTACTTC,CSVDRGGEQYF
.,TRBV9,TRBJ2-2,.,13,TGTGCCAGCAGCAAAGAGGGAACCGGGGAGCTGTTTTTT,CASSKEGTGELFF
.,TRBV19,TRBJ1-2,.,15,TGTGCCAGTAGTTCCCAGGCTGGGGCGAACTATGGCTACACCTTC,CASSSQAGANYGYTF
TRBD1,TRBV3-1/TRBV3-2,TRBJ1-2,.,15,TGTGCCAGCAGCCCCAACACAGGGGGCAACTATGGCTACACCTTC,CASSPNTGGNYGYTF
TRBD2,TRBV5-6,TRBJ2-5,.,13,TGTGCCAGCGCTCAGCGGGAGCAAGAGACCCAGTACTTC,CASAQREQETQYF
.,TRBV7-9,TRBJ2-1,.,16,TGTGCCAGCAGCGCCAACAGAGGGCCCTCCTACAATGAGCAGTTCTTC,CASSANRGPSYNEQFF
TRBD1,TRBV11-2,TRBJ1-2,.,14,TGTGCCAGCAGGCCGAGCCGGGACAGTTATGGCTACACCTTC,CASRPSRDSYGYTF
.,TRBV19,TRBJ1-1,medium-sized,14,TGTGCCAGTACAGGGATTAGAAAGAACACTGAAGCTTTCTTT,CASTGIRKNTEAFF
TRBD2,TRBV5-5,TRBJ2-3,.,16,TGTGCCAGCAGCTCAGGACTAGCGGCAGTCGGGGATACGCAGTATTTT,CASSSGLAAVGDTQYF
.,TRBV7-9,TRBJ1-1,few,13,TGTGCCAGCAGCTTAGGAGGGGAGGCTGAAGCTTTCTTT,CASSLGGEAEAFF
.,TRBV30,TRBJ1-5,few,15,TGTGCCTGGAGCGACCCCTACAGGGTCGGTCAGCCCCAGCATTTT,CAWSDPYRVGQPQHF